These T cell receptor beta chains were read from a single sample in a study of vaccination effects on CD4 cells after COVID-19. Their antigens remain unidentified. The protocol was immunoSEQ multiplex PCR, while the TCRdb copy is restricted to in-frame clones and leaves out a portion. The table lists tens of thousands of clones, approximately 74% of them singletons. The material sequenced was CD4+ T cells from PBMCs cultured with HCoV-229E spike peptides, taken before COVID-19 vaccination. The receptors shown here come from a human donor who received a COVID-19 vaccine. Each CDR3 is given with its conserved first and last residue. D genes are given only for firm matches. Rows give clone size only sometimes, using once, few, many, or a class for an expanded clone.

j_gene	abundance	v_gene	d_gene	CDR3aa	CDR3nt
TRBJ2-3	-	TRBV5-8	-	CASSLRLVAADTQYF	TGTGCCAGCAGCTTGAGGCTAGTTGCAGCGGATACGCAGTATTTT
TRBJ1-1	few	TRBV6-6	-	CASNGGGGEAFF	TGTGCCAGCAATGGGGGTGGGGGAGAAGCTTTCTTT
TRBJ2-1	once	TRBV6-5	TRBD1	CASSTRDSKNEQFF	TGTGCCAGCAGTACCCGGGACAGTAAAAATGAGCAGTTCTTC
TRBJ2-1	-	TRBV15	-	CATRMMGDEQFF	TGTGCCACCCGCATGATGGGCGATGAGCAGTTCTTC
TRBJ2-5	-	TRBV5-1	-	CASSGQGQETQYF	TGCGCCAGCTCAGGCCAGGGCCAAGAGACCCAGTACTTC
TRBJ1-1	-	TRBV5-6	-	CASSPSAGHSTEAFF	TGTGCCAGCAGCCCATCTGCGGGCCATAGCACTGAAGCTTTCTTT
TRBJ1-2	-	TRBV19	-	CASSPATGLSPSGYGYTF	TGTGCCAGTAGTCCCGCGACAGGTCTTTCCCCCTCGGGCTATGGCTACACCTTC
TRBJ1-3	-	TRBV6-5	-	CASSYSRVFGNTIYF	TGTGCCAGCAGTTATTCCAGGGTGTTCGGAAACACCATATATTTT
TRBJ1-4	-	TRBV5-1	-	CASSEKATNEKLFF	TGCGCCAGCAGCGAAAAGGCGACTAATGAAAAACTGTTTTTT
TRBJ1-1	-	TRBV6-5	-	CASWKGWNTEAFF	TGTGCCAGCTGGAAGGGGTGGAACACTGAAGCTTTCTTT
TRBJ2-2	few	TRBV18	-	CASSLLRENTGELFF	TGTGCCAGCTCACTTTTACGAGAGAACACCGGGGAGCTGTTTTTT
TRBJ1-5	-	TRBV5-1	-	CASSLAQGVYSNQPQHF	TGCGCCAGCAGCTTGGCTCAGGGCGTATATAGCAATCAGCCCCAGCATTTT
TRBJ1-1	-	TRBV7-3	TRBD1	CASGLQGGTEAFF	TGTGCCAGCGGGTTACAGGGGGGAACTGAAGCTTTCTTT
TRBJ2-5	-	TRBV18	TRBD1	CASSRGQGQETQYF	TGTGCCAGCTCACGTGGACAGGGGCAAGAGACCCAGTACTTC